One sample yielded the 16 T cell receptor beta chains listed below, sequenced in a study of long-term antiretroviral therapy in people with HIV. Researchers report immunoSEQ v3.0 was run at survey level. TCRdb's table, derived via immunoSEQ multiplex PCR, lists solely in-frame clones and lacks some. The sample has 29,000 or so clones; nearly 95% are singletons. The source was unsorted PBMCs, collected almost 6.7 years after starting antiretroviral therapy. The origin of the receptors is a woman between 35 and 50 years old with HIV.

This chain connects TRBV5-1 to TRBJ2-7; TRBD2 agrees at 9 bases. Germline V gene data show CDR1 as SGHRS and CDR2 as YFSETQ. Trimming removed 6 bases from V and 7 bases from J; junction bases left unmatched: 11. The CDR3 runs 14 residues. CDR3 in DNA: TGCGCCAGCACGGGCGGGGGGGCACCCCTAGAGCAGTACTTC. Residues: CASTGGGAPLEQYF.

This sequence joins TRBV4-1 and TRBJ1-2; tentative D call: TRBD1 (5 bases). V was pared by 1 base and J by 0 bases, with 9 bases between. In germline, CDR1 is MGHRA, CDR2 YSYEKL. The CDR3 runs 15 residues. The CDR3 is CASSQGWDANYGYTF. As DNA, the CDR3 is TGCGCCAGCAGCCAAGGTTGGGACGCTAACTATGGCTACACCTTC.

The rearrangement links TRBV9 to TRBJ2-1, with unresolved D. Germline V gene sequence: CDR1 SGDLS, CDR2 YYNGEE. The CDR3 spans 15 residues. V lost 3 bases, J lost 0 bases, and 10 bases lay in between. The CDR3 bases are TGTGCCAGCAGCGCAGCATTAGCCTCCTACAATGAGCAGTTCTTC. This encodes CASSAALASYNEQFF.

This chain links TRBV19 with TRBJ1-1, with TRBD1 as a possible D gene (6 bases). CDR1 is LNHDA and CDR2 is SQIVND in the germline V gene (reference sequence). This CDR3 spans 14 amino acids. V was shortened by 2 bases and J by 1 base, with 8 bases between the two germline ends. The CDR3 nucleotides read TGTGCCAGTAGTATACGGGGGGCGAACACTGAAGCTTTCTTT. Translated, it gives CASSIRGANTEAFF.

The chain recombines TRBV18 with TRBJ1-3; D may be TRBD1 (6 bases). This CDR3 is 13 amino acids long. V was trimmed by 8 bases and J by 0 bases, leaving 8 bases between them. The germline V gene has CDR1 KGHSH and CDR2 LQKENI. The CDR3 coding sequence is TGTGCCAGCCGACAGGACTCTGGAAACACCATATATTTT. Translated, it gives CASRQDSGNTIYF.

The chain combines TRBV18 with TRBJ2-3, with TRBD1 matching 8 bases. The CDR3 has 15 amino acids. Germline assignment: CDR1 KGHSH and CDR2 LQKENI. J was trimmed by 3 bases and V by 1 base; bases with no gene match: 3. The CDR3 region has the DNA TGTGCCAGCTCACCACGGCAGGGGGCGACAGATACGCAGTATTTT. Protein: CASSPRQGATDTQYF.

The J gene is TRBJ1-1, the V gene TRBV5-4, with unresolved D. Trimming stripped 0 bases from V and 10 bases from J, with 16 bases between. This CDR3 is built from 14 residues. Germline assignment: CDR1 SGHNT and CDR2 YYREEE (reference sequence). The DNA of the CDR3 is TGTGCCAGCAGCTTGGCCGGGTCGAGGGAGATAGCTTTCTTT. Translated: CASSLAGSREIAFF.

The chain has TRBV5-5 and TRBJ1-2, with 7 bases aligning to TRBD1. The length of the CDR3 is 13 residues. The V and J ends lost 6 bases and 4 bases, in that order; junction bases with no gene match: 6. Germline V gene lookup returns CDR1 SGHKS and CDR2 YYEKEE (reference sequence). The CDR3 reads CASKPTGTYGYTF. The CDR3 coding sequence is TGTGCCAGCAAACCGACAGGGACCTATGGCTACACCTTC.

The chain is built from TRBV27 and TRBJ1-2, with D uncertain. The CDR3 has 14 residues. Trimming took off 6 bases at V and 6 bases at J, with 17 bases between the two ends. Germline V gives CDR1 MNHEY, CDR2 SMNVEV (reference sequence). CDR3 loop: CASSSHRSHDGYTF. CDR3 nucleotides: TGTGCCAGCAGCTCCCACCGTAGCCATGATGGCTACACCTTC.

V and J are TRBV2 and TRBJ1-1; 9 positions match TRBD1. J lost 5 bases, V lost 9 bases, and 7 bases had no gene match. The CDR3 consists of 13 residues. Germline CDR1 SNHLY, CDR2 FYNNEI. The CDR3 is CASYRGLRTEAFF. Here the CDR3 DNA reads TGTGCCAGTTACAGGGGGCTGAGGACTGAAGCTTTCTTT.

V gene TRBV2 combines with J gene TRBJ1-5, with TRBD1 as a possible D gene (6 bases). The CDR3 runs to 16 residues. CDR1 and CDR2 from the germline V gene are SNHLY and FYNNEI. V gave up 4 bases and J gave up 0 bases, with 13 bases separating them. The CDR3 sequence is CASSGQEAGSNQPQHF. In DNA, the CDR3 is TGTGCCAGCAGTGGACAGGAGGCCGGTAGCAATCAGCCCCAGCATTTT.

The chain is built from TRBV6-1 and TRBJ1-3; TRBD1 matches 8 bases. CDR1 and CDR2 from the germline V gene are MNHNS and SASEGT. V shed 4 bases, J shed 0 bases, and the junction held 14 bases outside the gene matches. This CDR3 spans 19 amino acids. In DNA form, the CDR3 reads TGTGCCAGCAGTGCCCAGAAGGACAGGGTTCTAATCTCTGGAAACACCATATATTTT. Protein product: CASSAQKDRVLISGNTIYF.

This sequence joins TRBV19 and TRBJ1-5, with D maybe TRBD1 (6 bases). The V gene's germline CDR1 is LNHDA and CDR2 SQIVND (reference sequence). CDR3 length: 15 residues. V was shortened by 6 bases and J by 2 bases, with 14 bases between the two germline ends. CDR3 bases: TGTGCCAGTAGCCTAGGGGGATTCGGCAATCAGCCCCAGCATTTT. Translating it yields CASSLGGFGNQPQHF.

The CDR3 loop is CASSLSGTGGYTF. DNA of the CDR3: TGTGCCAGCAGCTTATCGGGGACGGGCGGCTACACCTTC. The V call is TRBV5-4, the J call TRBJ1-2; D might be TRBD1 (5 bases). Between the trimmed V and J ends, which lost 2 bases and 8 bases, there was a span of 13 bases. Per the germline V gene, CDR1 is SGHNT and CDR2 is YYREEE (reference sequence). This CDR3 has 13 residues.

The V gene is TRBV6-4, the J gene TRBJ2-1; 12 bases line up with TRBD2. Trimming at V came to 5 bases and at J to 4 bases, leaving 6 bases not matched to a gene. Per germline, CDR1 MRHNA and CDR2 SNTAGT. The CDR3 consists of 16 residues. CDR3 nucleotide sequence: TGTGCCAGCAGTCGTACCGGGACTAGCGGGTACAATGAGCAGTTCTTC. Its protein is CASSRTGTSGYNEQFF.

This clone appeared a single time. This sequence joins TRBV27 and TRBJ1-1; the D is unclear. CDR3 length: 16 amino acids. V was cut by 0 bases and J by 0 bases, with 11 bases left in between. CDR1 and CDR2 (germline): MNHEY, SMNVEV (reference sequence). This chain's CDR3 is CASSLSFVGMNTEAFF. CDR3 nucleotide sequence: TGTGCCAGCAGTTTATCGTTTGTCGGAATGAACACTGAAGCTTTCTTT.